A selection of T cell receptor beta chains follows, all from one sample in a study of blood T cell repertoires in COVID-19. Using immunoSEQ multiplex PCR, the repertoire was profiled, and TCRdb retains in-frame clones only, with some absent. The table has 60,000 to 80,000 clones, roughly 80% seen once; the top ten hold 3.5% to 4%. Sequenced material: PBMCs or T cells enriched from blood (not recorded which). These receptors came from a woman aged 40 to 55 with acute COVID-19. CDR3s include the opening cysteine and the closing phenylalanine or tryptophan. The D gene is left open where the match is weak. The listing skips clone size in some rows; elsewhere it reads once, few, many or a size class.

>TRBV7-8|TRBD1|TRBJ1-6|many
TGTGCCAGCAGCTTAGTCATCTCACAGGGGGGTAATTCACCCCTCCACTTT
CASSLVISQGGNSPLHF
>TRBV29-1|TRBD2|TRBJ2-3|few
TGCAGCGTTATATCAGCGGGATTCTTAGATACGCAGTATTTT
CSVISAGFLDTQYF
>TRBV28|NA|TRBJ1-4|once
TGTGCCAGCAGTTTATTGGGAGGTAATGAAAAACTGTTTTTT
CASSLLGGNEKLFF
>TRBV5-6|NA|TRBJ1-5|NA
TGTGCCAGCAGCTTGGGGTTCGACGACAACCAGCCCCAGCATTTT
CASSLGFDDNQPQHF
>TRBV11-2|NA|TRBJ2-1|few
TGTGCCAGCAGCCCCCTGGCCAATGAGCAGTTCTTC
CASSPLANEQFF
>TRBV28|TRBD2|TRBJ2-1|NA
TGTGCCAGCAGTTTTCAAGCGGGGGTTTACAATGAGCAGTTCTTC
CASSFQAGVYNEQFF
>TRBV10-1|NA|TRBJ2-3|once
TGCGCCACCAGGGGAGCGGGGTTATCCGATACGCAGTATTTT
CATRGAGLSDTQYF
>TRBV19|TRBD1|TRBJ1-4|NA
TGTGCCAGTAGTATGGGACAGCGTGGAGGGAATGAAAAACTGTTTTTT
CASSMGQRGGNEKLFF
>TRBV7-9|NA|TRBJ1-2|NA
TGTGCCAGCAGCGAGACAGGTGATGGGGGCTACACCTTC
CASSETGDGGYTF
>TRBV29-1|NA|TRBJ2-1|NA
TGCAGCGTTGATTTGGTGGGCAGGGGCAATGAGCAGTTCTTC
CSVDLVGRGNEQFF
>TRBV4-1|TRBD1|TRBJ1-2|few
TGCGCCAGCAGCACCGGGACAGACAAATATGGCTACACCTTC
CASSTGTDKYGYTF
>TRBV5-1|NA|TRBJ2-3|NA
TGCGCCAGCAGCGGGGGACTTCGCCCCAGTTCCACAGATACGCAGTATTTT
CASSGGLRPSSTDTQYF
>TRBV3-1/TRBV3-2|TRBD2|TRBJ2-5|NA
TGTGCCAGCAGCCAAGAGGTTTTGCGGGGGGCCCAAGAGACCCAGTACTTC
CASSQEVLRGAQETQYF
>TRBV4-1|NA|TRBJ2-7|NA
TGCGCCAGCAGCCAAGGGGCGGGAACAAACTCCTACGAGCAGTACTTC
CASSQGAGTNSYEQYF
>TRBV11-1|TRBD1|TRBJ1-6|NA
TGTGCCAGCAGTCAACGGACAGGGGATTATTCACCCCTCCACTTT
CASSQRTGDYSPLHF
>TRBV18|TRBD1|TRBJ1-3|NA
TGTGCCAGCTCACCGGACAGGGTTGGAGGAAACACCATATATTTT
CASSPDRVGGNTIYF
>TRBV18|NA|TRBJ1-1|few
TGTGCCAGCTCACCACAGGGGTTGGGCACTGAAGCTTTCTTT
CASSPQGLGTEAFF
>TRBV19|TRBD1|TRBJ1-2|few
TGTGCCACCCCGACAGGGCCAGGTGGCTACACCTTC
CATPTGPGGYTF
>TRBV4-1|NA|TRBJ2-5|NA
TGCGCCAGCAGCCAACCAGGGTTACAAGAGACCCAGTACTTC
CASSQPGLQETQYF
>TRBV5-4|TRBD2|TRBJ2-2|NA
TGTGCCAGCAGCTTGGGGCCCTACCCGGGAGGGCCCTCCGGGGAGCTGTTTTTT
CASSLGPYPGGPSGELFF
>TRBV6-1|NA|TRBJ2-1|NA
TGTGCCAGCAGTGAGTCAGGTCGGGGCAATGAGCAGTTCTTC
CASSESGRGNEQFF
>TRBV19|NA|TRBJ1-1|NA
TGTGCCAGTAGGCCCGGGACTCGGAACACTGAAGCTTTCTTT
CASRPGTRNTEAFF
>TRBV4-2|NA|TRBJ1-6|NA
TGTGCCAGCAGCCACAAAACGGATAGGGACACTACCTCACCCCTCCACTTT
CASSHKTDRDTTSPLHF
>TRBV28|NA|TRBJ2-3|NA
TGTGCCAGCAGTTTCTCTGACGGACTTCAGACAGATACGCAGTATTTT
CASSFSDGLQTDTQYF
>TRBV19|TRBD2|TRBJ2-2|once
TGTGCCAGTAGTACATCCCCGGGACTAGCGGGAGCCGGGGGCACCGGGGAGCTGTTTTTT
CASSTSPGLAGAGGTGELFF
>TRBV24-1|TRBD1|TRBJ1-1|NA
TGTGCCACCAGTGACACAGGGGGGACTGAAGCTTTCTTT
CATSDTGGTEAFF
>TRBV5-1|TRBD2|TRBJ2-1|NA
TGCGCCAGCAGCTTGGCGGCGGGAGGCGGCGATGAGCAGTTCTTC
CASSLAAGGGDEQFF
>TRBV3-1/TRBV3-2|NA|TRBJ1-2|NA
TGTGCCAGCAGCCCTGCCGGGAGGGGCTATGGCTACACCTTC
CASSPAGRGYGYTF
>TRBV11-3|TRBD2|TRBJ2-3|NA
TGTGCCAGCAGCTTGGGCGTAGCGGGTGCCACAGATACGCAGTATTTT
CASSLGVAGATDTQYF
>TRBV28|TRBD1|TRBJ1-3|NA
TGTGCCAGCAGTGGGGGTCAGGGGGCCCAATCTGGAAACACCATATATTTT
CASSGGQGAQSGNTIYF
>TRBV3-1/TRBV3-2|TRBD1|TRBJ2-1|NA
TGTGCCAGCAGCCCGGGACAGGTTCTCTTCAATGAGCAGTTCTTC
CASSPGQVLFNEQFF
>TRBV9|NA|TRBJ1-3|NA
TGTGCCAGCAGCTTCTCCGGGACGGGGGTTGGTGGAAACACCATATATTTT
CASSFSGTGVGGNTIYF